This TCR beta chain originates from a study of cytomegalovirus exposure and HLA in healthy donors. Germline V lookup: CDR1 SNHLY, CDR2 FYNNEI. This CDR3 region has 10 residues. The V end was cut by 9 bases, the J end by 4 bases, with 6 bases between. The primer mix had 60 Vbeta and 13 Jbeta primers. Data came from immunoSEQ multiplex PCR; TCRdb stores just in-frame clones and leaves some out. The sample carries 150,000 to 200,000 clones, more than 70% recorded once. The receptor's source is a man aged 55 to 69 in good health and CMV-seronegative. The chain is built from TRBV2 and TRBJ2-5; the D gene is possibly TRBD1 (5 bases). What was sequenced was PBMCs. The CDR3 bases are TGTGCCAGTCAGGGAGAGACCCAGTACTTC. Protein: CASQGETQYF.